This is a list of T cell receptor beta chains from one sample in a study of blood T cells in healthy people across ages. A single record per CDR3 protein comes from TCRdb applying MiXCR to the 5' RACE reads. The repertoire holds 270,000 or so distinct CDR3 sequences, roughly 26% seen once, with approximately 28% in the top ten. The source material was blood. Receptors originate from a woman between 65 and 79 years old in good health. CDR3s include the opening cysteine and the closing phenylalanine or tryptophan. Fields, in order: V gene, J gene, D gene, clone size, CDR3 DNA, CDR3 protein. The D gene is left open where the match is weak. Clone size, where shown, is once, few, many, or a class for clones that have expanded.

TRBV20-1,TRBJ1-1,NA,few,TGCAGTGCGAGGGAGAACACTGAAGCTTTCTTT,CSARENTEAFF
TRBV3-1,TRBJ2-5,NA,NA,TGTGCCAGCAGCCGGCTGGTATCACAGGGACGAGAGACCCAGTACTTC,CASSRLVSQGRETQYF
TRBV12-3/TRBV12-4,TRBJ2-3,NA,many,TGTGCCAGCAGTTCCCGTGGGCCGAGGGGACAGTATTTT,CASSSRGPRGQYF
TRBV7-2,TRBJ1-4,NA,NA,TGTGCCAGCAGCTTAGTTGCTGACAGAGAAAAACTGTTTTTT,CASSLVADREKLFF
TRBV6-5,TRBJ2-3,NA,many,TGTGCCAGCAGTTTTTCCCCTCAGGATACGCAGTATTTT,CASSFSPQDTQYF
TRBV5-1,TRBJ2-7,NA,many,TGCGCCAGCAGCTCTCGAGGTAACGAGCAGTACTTC,CASSSRGNEQYF
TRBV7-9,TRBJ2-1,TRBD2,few,TGTGCCAGCAGCTTACAGCGCAGCGGGAGCTATGAGCAGTTCTTC,CASSLQRSGSYEQFF
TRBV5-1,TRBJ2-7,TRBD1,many,TGCGCCAGCAGCTTAAGGACAGGTTCCTACGAGCAGTACTTC,CASSLRTGSYEQYF
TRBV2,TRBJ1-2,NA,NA,TGTGCCAGCAGTCTTACAGGTTCCCCTAACTATGGCTACACCTTC,CASSLTGSPNYGYTF
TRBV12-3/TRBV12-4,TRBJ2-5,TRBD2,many,TGTGCCAGCAGTCCCGGACTAGCGAGAATAGGAGAGACCCAGTACTTC,CASSPGLARIGETQYF
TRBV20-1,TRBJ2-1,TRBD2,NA,TGCAGTGCCGGGACTAGCGGGAGTAGTGAGCAGTTCTTC,CSAGTSGSSEQFF
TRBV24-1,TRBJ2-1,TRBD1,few,TGTGCCACCAAGGGACAGGGGAACAATGAGCAGTTCTTC,CATKGQGNNEQFF
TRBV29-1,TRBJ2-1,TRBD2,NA,TGCAGCGTTGAAAAGCTAGCGGGAGGGGTAGAACAGTTCTTC,CSVEKLAGGVEQFF
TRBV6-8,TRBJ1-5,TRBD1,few,TGTGCCACCGAGGACAGGGATAGCAATCAGCCCCAGCATTTT,CATEDRDSNQPQHF
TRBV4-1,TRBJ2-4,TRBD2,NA,TGCGCCAGCAGCCAAGATTCGGCTAGCGGGAGAGTGGGAGCCAAAAACATTCAGTACTTC,CASSQDSASGRVGAKNIQYF
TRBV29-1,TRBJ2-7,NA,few,TGCAGCGTTGGCGACGTTGCGACCTGGGGGGAGCAGTACTTC,CSVGDVATWGEQYF
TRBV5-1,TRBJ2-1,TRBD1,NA,TGCGCCAGCAGCGTCGGGACAGCCAACAATGAGCAGTTCTTC,CASSVGTANNEQFF
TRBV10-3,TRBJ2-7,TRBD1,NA,TGTGCCATCAGACAGGGGGTGATGGACGAGCAGTACTTC,CAIRQGVMDEQYF
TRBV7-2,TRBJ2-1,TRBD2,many,TGTGCCAGCAGCTTAGGGACTAGCGGGAGGGCCAGGAACAATGAGCAGTTCTTC,CASSLGTSGRARNNEQFF
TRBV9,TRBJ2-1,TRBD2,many,TGTGCCAGCAGCCTAGCGGGCAATACCTACAATGAGCAGTTCTTC,CASSLAGNTYNEQFF
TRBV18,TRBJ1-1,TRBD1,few,TGTGCCAGCTCACCCCCCGGGGCAGGGGGGAGGAGCACTGAAGCTTTCTTT,CASSPPGAGGRSTEAFF
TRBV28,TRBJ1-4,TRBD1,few,TGTGCCAGCAGTTGGGACAGGAGACCAACTAATGAAAAACTGTTTTTT,CASSWDRRPTNEKLFF
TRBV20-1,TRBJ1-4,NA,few,TGCAGTGCTAGATTGGAAATTCTTGAAAAACTGTTTTTT,CSARLEILEKLFF
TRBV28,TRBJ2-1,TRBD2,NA,TGTGCCAGCAGAGCAAGCGGGAGCGTTTACAATGAGCAGTTCTTC,CASRASGSVYNEQFF
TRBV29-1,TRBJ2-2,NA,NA,TGCAGCGTTGGTCAGAGTAACACCGGGGAGCTGTTTTTT,CSVGQSNTGELFF
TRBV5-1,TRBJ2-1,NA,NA,TGCGCCAGCAGCTTGCCTGGGGGCGGCGGGAGTGAGCAGTTCTTC,CASSLPGGGGSEQFF
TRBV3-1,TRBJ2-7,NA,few,TGTGCCAGCAGCCTAATTGCCGGGACGAGCTCCTACGAGCAGTACTTC,CASSLIAGTSSYEQYF
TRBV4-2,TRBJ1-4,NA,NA,TGTGCCAGCAGCCCTCAGATGGCAAGGGGGGAAAAACTGTTTTTT,CASSPQMARGEKLFF
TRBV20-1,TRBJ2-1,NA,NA,TGCAGTGCTAGGGCGCTACAGGGATTTTACAATGAGCAGTTCTTC,CSARALQGFYNEQFF
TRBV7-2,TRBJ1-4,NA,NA,TGTGCCAGCAGCCAGCAGACAGCAACTAATGAAAAACTGTTTTTT,CASSQQTATNEKLFF
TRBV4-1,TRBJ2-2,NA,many,TGCGCCAGCAGCCAAGTTTATACTGGAGCGAACACCGGGGAGCTGTTTTTT,CASSQVYTGANTGELFF
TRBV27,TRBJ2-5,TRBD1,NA,TGTGCCAGCAGTTTATCTAGGGGGCAGGAGTTCTTC,CASSLSRGQEFF
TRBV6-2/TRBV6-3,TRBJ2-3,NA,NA,TGTGCCAGCAATCCGGACGCTGGACCCGATACGCAGTATTTT,CASNPDAGPDTQYF
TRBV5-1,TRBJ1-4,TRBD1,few,TGCGCCAGCAGCTCGACAGGGCCCCAGGGGGAACTGTTTTTT,CASSSTGPQGELFF
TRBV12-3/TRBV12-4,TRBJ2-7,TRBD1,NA,TGTGCCAGCACTAGACAGGGGGCCGTCGACGAGCAGTACTTC,CASTRQGAVDEQYF
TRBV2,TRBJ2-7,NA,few,TGTGCCAGCAGTGCAGGGGGGACGAACGAGCAGTACTTC,CASSAGGTNEQYF
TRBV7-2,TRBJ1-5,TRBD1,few,TGTGCCAGCAGCTTAGTAGGGACAGGGGGCAATCAGCCCCAGCATTTT,CASSLVGTGGNQPQHF
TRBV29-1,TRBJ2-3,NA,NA,TGCAGCGTTGAGACACCGCTCCCCTCGTCATATACGCAGTATTTT,CSVETPLPSSYTQYF
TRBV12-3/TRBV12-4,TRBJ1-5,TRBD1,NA,TGTGCCAGCAGTATGGACAGGGCGACACAAAGCAATCAGCCCCAGCATTTT,CASSMDRATQSNQPQHF
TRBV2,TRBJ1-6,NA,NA,TGTGCCAGCCTCGGGGAGGGTAATTCACGCCTCCACTTT,CASLGEGNSRLHF
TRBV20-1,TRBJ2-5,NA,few,TGCAGTGCATTTCGGACGGGACAAGAGACCCAGTACTTC,CSAFRTGQETQYF
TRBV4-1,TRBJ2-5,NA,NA,TGCGCCAGCAGGAGGAAGGGGGAAGAGACCCAGTACTTC,CASRRKGEETQYF